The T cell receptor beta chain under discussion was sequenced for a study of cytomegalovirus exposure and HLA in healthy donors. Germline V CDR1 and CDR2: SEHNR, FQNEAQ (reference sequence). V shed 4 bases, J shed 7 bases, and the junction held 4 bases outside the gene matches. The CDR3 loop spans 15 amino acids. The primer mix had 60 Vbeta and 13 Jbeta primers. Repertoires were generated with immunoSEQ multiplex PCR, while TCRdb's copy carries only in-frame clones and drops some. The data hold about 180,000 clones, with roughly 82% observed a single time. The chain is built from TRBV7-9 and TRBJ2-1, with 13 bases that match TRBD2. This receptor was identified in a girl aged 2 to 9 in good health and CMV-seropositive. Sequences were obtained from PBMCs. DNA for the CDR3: TGTGCCAGCAGCTCCGGGACTAGCGGGAAGAATGAGCAGTTCTTC. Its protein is CASSSGTSGKNEQFF.